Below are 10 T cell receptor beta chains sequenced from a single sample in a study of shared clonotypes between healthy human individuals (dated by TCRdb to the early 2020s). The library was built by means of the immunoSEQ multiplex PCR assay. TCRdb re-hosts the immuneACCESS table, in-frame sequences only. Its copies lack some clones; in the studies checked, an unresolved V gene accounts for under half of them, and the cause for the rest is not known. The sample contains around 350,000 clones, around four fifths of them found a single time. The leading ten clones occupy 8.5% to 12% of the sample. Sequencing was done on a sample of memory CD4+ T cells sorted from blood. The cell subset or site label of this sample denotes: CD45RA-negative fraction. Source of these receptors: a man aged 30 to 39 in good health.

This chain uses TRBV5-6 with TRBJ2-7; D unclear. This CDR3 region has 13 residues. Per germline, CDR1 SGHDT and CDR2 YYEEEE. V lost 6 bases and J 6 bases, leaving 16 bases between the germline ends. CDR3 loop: CASTRTYEGEQYF. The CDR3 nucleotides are TGTGCCAGCACTCGGACCTACGAAGGCGAGCAGTACTTC.

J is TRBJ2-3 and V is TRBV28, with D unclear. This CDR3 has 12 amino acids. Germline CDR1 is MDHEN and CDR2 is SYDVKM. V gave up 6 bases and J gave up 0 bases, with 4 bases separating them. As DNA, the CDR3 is TGTGCCAGCAGCGACAGCACAGATACGCAGTATTTT. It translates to CASSDSTDTQYF.

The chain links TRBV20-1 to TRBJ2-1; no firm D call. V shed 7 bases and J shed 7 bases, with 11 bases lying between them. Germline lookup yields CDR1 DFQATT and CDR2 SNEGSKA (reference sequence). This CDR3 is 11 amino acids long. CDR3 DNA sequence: TGCAGTGTCCCGTCCCGGAATGAGCAGTTCTTC. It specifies CSVPSRNEQFF.

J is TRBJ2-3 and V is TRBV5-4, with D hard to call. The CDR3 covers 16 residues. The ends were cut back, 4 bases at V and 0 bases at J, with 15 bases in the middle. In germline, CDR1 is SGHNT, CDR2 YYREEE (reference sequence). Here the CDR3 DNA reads TGTGCCAGCAGCCCGAATAGTGTCCAGAGCACAGATACGCAGTATTTT. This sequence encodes CASSPNSVQSTDTQYF.

The DNA of the CDR3 is TGTGCCAGCAGCTGGCCCACCTTGGGCACCATATATTTT. The encoded protein is CASSWPTLGTIYF. The chain joins TRBV6-6 to TRBJ1-3, with unresolved D. This CDR3 contains 13 residues. Looked up from germline, CDR1 is MNHNY and CDR2 is SVGAGI (reference sequence). V was cut by 6 bases and J by 9 bases, with 15 bases left in between.

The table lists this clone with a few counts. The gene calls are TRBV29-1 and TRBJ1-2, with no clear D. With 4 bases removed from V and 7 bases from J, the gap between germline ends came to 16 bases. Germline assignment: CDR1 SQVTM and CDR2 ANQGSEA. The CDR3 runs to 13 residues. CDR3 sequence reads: CSVAGSRLSGYTF. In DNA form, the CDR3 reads TGCAGCGTTGCGGGCAGTCGGCTCTCTGGCTACACCTTC.

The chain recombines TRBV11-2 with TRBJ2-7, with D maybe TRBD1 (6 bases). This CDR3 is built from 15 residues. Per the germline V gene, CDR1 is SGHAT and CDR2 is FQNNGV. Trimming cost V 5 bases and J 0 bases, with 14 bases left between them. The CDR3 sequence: CASSLRDTYSYEQYF. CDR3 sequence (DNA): TGTGCCAGCAGCCTCAGGGACACTTACTCCTACGAGCAGTACTTC.

CDR3 nucleotides: TGTGCCATCAGTGCGGACTCCGCTCAGCCCCAGCATTTT. As protein: CAISADSAQPQHF. This rearrangement joins TRBV10-3 to TRBJ1-5; no definite D call. The germline gives CDR1 ENHRY, CDR2 SYGVKD. The CDR3 consists of 13 residues. V lost 4 bases, J lost 6 bases, and 10 bases lay in between.

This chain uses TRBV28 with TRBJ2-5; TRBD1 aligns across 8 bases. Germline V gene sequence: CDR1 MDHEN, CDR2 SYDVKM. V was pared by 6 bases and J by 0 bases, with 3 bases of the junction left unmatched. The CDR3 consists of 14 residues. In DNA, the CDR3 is TGTGCCAGCAGACCGGACAGGGACCAAGAGACCCAGTACTTC. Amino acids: CASRPDRDQETQYF.

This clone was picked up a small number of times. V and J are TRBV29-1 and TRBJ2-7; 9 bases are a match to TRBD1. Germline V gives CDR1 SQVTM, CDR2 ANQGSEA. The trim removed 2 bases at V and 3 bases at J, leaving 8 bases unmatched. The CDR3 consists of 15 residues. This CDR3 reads CSVENRGQSYYEQYF. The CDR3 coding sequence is TGCAGCGTTGAAAACAGGGGGCAGTCATACTACGAGCAGTACTTC.